Included here is one TCR beta chain sequence, with context. These data are taken from a study of blood T cell repertoires in COVID-19. Method: immunoSEQ multiplex PCR; TCRdb's copy keeps in-frame clones and lacks some. Seen here are a few hundred thousand clones, more than 70% observed once, and the top ten hold about 2.1%. Trimming removed 4 bases at V and 3 bases at J, with 16 bases between. CDR3 length: 16 residues. Germline values: CDR1 MNHEY, CDR2 SVGAGI. Sequencing used peripheral blood. This TCR derives from a woman aged 45-59 years with acute or convalescent COVID-19. The gene calls are TRBV6-5 and TRBJ1-5; D gene unclear. CDR3 residues: CASSSRWIVDNQPQHF. CDR3 DNA: TGTGCCAGCAGTTCCAGGTGGATTGTTGACAATCAGCCCCAGCATTTT.